This T cell receptor (beta chain) is from a study of vaccination and CD4 T cells after COVID-19. In the study overall: Between diagnosis and the drawing of post-COVID samples lay a median roughly 100 days (range 35 to 161).

This CDR3 is 19 amino acids long. Trimming cost V 6 bases and J 5 bases; bases outside gene matches: 17. CDR1 and CDR2 (germline): SGHVS, FNYEAQ. Indicated treatment: approximately 9-day PBMC culture with coronavirus spike peptide pools or control peptides (ViraFEST assay). About this clonotype: Its antigen is unknown.

Scientists ran DNA taken from cultured CD4+ T cells through the Oncomine TCR Beta short-read assay for sequencing. Cultured CD4+ T cells yielded the extracted genomic DNA. TCRdb reanalysed the PCR reads using MiXCR and keeps one entry per CDR3 protein. The sample shows around 20,000 distinct CDR3 sequences, under 70% of them seen only once. Study-level results: Convalescent patients saw a median around 86% of their reactive clones show up only after vaccination. Spike mono-reactivity was shown by 304 of 307 vaccine-specific clones in convalescent patients.

The receptor comes from a human donor who had recovered from COVID-19. The chain is built from TRBV7-6 and TRBJ2-1; 12 nucleotides line up with TRBD2. The sequenced sample was CD4+ T cells from blood, cultured in vitro. CDR3 sequence: CASSLRLRLAGAVNNEQFF. CDR3 DNA sequence: TGTGCCAGCAGTTTGCGGCTACGACTAGCGGGAGCGGTGAACAATGAGCAGTTCTTC.